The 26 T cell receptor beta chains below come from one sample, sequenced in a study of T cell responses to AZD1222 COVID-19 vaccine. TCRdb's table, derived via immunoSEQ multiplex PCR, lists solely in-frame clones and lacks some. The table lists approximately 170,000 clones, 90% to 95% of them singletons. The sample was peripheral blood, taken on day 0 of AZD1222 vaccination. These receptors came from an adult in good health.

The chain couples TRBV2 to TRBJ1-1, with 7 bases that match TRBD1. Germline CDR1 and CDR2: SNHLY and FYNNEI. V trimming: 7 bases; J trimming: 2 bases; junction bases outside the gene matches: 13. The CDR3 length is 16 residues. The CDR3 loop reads CASIRTRTGQNTEAFF. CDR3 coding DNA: TGTGCCAGCATACGGACGCGGACAGGACAAAACACTGAAGCTTTCTTT.

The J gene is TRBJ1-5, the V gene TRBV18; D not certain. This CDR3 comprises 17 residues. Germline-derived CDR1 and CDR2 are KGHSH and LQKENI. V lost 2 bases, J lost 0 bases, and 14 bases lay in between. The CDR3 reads CASSPRQLDYSNQPQHF. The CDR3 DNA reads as TGTGCCAGCTCACCAAGGCAGCTTGACTATAGCAATCAGCCCCAGCATTTT.

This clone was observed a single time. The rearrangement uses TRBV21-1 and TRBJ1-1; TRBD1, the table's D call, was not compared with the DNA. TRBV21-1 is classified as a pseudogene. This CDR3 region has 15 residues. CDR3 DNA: TGTGCCAGCAGCATTAACGACAGGGGGGACACTGAAGCTTTCTTT. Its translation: CASSINDRGDTEAFF.

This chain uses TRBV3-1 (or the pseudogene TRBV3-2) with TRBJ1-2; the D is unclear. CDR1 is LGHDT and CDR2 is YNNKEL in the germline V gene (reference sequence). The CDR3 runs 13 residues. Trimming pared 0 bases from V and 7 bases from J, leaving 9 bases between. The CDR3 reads CASSQDRRRGYTF. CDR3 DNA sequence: TGTGCCAGCAGCCAAGATCGCCGGCGTGGCTACACCTTC.

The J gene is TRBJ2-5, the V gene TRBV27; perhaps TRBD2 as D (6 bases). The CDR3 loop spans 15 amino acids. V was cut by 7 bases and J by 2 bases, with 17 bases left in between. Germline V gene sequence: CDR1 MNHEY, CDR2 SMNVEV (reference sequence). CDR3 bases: TGTGCCAGCAAAAGTGTTCTGGCGGGGCAAGAGACCCAGTACTTC. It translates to CASKSVLAGQETQYF.

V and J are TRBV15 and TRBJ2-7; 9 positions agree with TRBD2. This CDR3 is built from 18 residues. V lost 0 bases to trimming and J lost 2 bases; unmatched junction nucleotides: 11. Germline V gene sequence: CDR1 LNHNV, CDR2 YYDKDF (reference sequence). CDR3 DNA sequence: TGTGCCACCAGCAGAGATATACTTCGGCGGGAGGGACCCTACGAGCAGTACTTC. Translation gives CATSRDILRREGPYEQYF.

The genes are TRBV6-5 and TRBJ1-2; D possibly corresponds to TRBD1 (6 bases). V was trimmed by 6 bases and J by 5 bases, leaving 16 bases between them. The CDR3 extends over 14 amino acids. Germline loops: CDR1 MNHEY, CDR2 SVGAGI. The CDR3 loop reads CASSRDTPGYGYTF. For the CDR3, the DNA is TGTGCCAGCAGCCGGGACACCCCAGGGTATGGCTACACCTTC.

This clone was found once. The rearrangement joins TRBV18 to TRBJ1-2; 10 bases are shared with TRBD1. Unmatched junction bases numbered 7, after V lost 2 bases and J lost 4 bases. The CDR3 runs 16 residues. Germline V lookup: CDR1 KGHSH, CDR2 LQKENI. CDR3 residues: CASSPFGTGDFYGYTF. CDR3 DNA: TGTGCCAGCTCACCATTTGGGACAGGGGACTTCTATGGCTACACCTTC.

CDR3 amino acids: CASSHLPGQGGTEAFF. The DNA for the CDR3 is TGTGCCAGCAGCCACCTACCGGGACAGGGGGGCACTGAAGCTTTCTTT. The rearrangement joins TRBV7-9 to TRBJ1-1; 11 bases match TRBD1. Looked up from germline, CDR1 is SEHNR and CDR2 is FQNEAQ (reference sequence). V shed 5 bases, J shed 4 bases, and the junction held 9 bases outside the gene matches. This CDR3 region has 16 residues.

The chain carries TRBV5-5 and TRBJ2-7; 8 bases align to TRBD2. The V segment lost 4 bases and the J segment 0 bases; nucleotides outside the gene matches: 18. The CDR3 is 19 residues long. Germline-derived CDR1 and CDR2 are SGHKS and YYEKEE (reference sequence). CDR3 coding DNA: TGTGCCAGCAGCATTGAAGAGTACCGCGGGCGGGGGGTCTCCTACGAGCAGTACTTC. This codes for CASSIEEYRGRGVSYEQYF.

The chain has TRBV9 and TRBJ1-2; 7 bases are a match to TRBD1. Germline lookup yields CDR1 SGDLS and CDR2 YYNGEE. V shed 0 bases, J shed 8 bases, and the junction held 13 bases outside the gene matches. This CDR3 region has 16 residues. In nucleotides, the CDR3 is TGTGCCAGCAGCGTAGATGGGGCAACCGCAGGGGGAGGCTACACCTTC. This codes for CASSVDGATAGGGYTF.

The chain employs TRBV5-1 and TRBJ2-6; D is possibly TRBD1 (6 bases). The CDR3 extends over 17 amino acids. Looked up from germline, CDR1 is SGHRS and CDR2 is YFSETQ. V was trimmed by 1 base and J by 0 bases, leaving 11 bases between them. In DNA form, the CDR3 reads TGCGCCAGCAGCTTGATAACAGGGACCTCTGGGGCCAACGTCCTGACTTTC. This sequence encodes CASSLITGTSGANVLTF.

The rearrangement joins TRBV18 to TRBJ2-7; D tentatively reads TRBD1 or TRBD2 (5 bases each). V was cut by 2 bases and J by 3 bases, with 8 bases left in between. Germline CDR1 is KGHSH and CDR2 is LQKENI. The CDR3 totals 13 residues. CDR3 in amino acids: CASSPGGFYEQYF. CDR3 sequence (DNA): TGTGCCAGCTCACCAGGGGGATTCTACGAGCAGTACTTC.

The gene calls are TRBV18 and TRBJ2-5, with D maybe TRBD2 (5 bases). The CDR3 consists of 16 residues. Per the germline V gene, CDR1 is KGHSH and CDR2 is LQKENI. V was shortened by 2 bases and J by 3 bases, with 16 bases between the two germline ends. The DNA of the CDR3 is TGTGCCAGCTCACCAGAAGTTCGGCGGGCGGAAGAGACCCAGTACTTC. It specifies CASSPEVRRAEETQYF.

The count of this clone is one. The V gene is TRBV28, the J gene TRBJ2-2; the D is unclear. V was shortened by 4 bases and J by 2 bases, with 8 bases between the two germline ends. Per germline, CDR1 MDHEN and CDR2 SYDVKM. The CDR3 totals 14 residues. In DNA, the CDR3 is TGTGCCAGCAGTTCGCGGATTAACACCGGGGAGCTGTTTTTT. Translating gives CASSSRINTGELFF.

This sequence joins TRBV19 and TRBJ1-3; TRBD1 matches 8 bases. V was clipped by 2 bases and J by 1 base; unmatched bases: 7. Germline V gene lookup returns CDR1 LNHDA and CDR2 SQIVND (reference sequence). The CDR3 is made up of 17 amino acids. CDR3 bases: TGTGCCAGTAGTATAACTGGACAGGGAACTTCTGGAAACACCATATATTTT. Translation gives CASSITGQGTSGNTIYF.

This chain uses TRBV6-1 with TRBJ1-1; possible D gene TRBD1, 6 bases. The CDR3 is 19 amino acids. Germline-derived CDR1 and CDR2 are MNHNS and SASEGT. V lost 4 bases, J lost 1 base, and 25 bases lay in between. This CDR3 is CASSGLVTIREQGNTEAFF. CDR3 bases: TGTGCCAGCAGTGGCCTAGTGACGATCCGTGAACAGGGGAACACTGAAGCTTTCTTT.

The DNA of the CDR3 is TGCGCCAGCAGCTTGGGGTACGGTGCGGAGACCCAGTACTTC. Its translation: CASSLGYGAETQYF. The chain employs TRBV5-1 and TRBJ2-5; D gene unclear. The ends were cut back, 0 bases at V and 5 bases at J, with 11 bases in the middle. This CDR3 is built from 14 residues. The germline gives CDR1 SGHRS, CDR2 YFSETQ.

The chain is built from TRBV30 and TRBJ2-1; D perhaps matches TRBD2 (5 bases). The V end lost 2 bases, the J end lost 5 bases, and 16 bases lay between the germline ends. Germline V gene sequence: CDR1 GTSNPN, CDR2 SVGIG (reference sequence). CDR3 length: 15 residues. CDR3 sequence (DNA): TGTGCCTGGAGTCGTGGGGAGTTGGAGCACAATGAGCAGTTCTTC. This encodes CAWSRGELEHNEQFF.

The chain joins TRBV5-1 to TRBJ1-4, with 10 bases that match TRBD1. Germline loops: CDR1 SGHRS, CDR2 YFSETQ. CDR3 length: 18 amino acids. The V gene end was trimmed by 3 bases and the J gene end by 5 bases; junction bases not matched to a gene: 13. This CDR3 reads CASSSTGTGVRENEKLFF. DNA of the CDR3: TGCGCCAGCAGCTCCACCGGGACAGGGGTCCGAGAGAATGAAAAACTGTTTTTT.

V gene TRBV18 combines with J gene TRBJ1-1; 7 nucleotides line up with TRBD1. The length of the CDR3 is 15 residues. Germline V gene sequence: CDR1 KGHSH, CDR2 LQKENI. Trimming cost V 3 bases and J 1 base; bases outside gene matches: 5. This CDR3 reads CASSPGQMTNTEAFF. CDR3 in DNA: TGTGCCAGCTCACCGGGACAGATGACGAACACTGAAGCTTTCTTT.

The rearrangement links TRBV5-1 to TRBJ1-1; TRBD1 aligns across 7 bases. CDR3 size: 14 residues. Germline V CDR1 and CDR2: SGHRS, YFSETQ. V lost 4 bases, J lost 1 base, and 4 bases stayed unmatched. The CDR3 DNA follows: TGCGCCAGCAGCCCCAGGGGGGAGAACACTGAAGCTTTCTTT. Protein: CASSPRGENTEAFF. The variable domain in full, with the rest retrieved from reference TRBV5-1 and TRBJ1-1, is KAGVTQTPRYLIKTRGQQVTLSCSPISGHRSVSWYQQTPGQGLQFLFEYFSETQRNKGNFPGRFSGRQFSNSRSEMNVSTLELGDSALYLCASSPRGENTEAFFGQGTRLTVV.

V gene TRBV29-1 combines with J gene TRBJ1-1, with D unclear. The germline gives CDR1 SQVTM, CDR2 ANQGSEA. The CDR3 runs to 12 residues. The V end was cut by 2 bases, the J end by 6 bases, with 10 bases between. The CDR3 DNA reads TGCAGCGTTGAACGAGAGTTAGCTGAAGCTTTCTTT. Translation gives CSVERELAEAFF.

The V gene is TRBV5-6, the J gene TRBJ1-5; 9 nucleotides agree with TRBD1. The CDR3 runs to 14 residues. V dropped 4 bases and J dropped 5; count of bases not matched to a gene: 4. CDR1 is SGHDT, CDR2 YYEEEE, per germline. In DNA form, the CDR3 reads TGTGCCAGCAGCCCTGGACAGGGGTATCAGCCCCAGCATTTT. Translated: CASSPGQGYQPQHF.

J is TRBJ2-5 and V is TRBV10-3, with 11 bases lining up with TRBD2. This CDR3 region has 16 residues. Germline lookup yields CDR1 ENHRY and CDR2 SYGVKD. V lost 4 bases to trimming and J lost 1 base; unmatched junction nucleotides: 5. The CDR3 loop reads CAISGRLAGGQETQYF. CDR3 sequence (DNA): TGTGCCATCAGTGGACGGCTAGCGGGGGGCCAAGAGACCCAGTACTTC.

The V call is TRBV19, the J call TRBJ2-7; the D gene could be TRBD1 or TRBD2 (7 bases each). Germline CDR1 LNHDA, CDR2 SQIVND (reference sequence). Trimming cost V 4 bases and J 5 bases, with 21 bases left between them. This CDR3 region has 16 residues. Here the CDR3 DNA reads TGTGCCAGTAGTAACGGAGGGGGCGGGGGCCGCCACGAGCAGTACTTC. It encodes CASSNGGGGGRHEQYF.